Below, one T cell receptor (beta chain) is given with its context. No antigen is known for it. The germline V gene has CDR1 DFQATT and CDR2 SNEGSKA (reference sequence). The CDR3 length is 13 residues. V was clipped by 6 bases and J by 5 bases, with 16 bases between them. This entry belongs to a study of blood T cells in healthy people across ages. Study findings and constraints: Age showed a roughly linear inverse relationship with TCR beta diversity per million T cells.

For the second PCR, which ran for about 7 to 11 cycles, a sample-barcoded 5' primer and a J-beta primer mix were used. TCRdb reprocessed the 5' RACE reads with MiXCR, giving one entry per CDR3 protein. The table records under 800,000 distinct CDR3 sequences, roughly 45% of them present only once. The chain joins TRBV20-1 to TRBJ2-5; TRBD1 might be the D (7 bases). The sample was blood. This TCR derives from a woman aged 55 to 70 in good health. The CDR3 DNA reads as TGCAGTGCAGAGCCGTCAGGGGGGGAGACCCAGTACTTC. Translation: CSAEPSGGETQYF.